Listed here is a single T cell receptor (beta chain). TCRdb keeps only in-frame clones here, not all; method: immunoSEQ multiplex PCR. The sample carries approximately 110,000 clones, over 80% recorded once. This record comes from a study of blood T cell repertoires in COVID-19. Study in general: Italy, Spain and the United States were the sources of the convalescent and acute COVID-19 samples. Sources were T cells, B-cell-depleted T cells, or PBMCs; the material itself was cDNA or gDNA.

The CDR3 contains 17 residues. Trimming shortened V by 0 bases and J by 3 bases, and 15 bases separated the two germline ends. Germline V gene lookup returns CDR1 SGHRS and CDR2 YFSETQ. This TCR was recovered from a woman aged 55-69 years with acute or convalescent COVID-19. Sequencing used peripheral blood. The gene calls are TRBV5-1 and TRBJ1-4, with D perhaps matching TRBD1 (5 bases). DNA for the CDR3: TGCGCCAGCAGCTTGGGGGTATACAGGCCTCCTAATGAAAAACTGTTTTTT. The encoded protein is CASSLGVYRPPNEKLFF.